Below, 3 T cell receptor beta chains from the same sample are listed, as sequenced in a study of identical twins. TCRdb processed the 5' RACE reads anew with MiXCR; each CDR3 protein has one entry. The table lists 310,000 or so distinct CDR3 sequences, 9.5% of them singletons, with about 7.1% in the top ten. The same data also went into a second study, on yellow fever vaccine responses in identical twins.

The sequenced sample was CD8+ T cells sorted from blood. Every receptor here comes from a woman under 30 in good health.

In its sample, this clonotype was seen a few times. V and J are TRBV24-1 and TRBJ2-1; the D is unclear. The CDR3 length is 14 residues. Trimming pared 4 bases from V and 8 bases from J, leaving 14 bases between. Germline-derived CDR1 and CDR2 are KGHDR and SFDVKD. DNA for the CDR3: TGTGCCACCAGTGACTCAATCGGACGGGATGAGCAGTTCTTC. Its protein is CATSDSIGRDEQFF.

The V gene is TRBV7-2, the J gene TRBJ2-7; the D gene is possibly TRBD1 (6 bases). This CDR3 is built from 13 residues. Trimming took 4 bases from V and 2 from J, leaving 9 bases between them. The germline V gene encodes CDR1 SGHTA and CDR2 FQGNSA. This chain's CDR3 is CASSWDNAYEQYF. CDR3 nucleotides: TGTGCCAGCAGCTGGGACAACGCCTACGAGCAGTACTTC.

V usage is TRBV7-2 and J usage is TRBJ2-2; D perhaps matches TRBD1 (8 bases). The CDR3 runs 14 residues. The germline CDR1 and CDR2 sequences are SGHTA and FQGNSA. Trimming took off 4 bases at V and 7 bases at J, with 13 bases between the two ends. The CDR3 reads CASSSGGGGGELFF. The CDR3 region has the DNA TGTGCCAGCAGCTCAGGGGGCGGGGGCGGGGAGCTGTTTTTT. The whole variable domain, remainder taken from reference TRBV7-2 and TRBJ2-2, is GAGVSQSPSNKVTEKGKDVELRCDPISGHTALYWYRQSLGQGLEFLIYFQGNSAPDKSGLPSDRFSAERTGGSVSTLTIQRTQQEDSAVYLCASSSGGGGGELFFGEGSRLTVL.